This T cell receptor beta chain was obtained from a study of blood T cell repertoires in COVID-19 (dated by TCRdb to the early 2020s). Regarding the complete study: The collaborator samples originated in the United States, Italy and Spain and spanned the acute and convalescent phases of COVID-19. The dataset comprised deeply sampled blood TCRbeta repertoires from subjects exposed to, actively infected with, or recovered from COVID-19. The repertoires were made available in a free public database intended to serve as a resource for research on the immune response to SARS-CoV-2. Nearly every sample came with metadata listing a de-identified subject ID, COVID-19 status, age in years and sex. Samples were obtained from the ongoing ImmuneRACE study (first 160 participants) and from about 1,300 subjects provided by 6 global collaborators. The prospective study material was composed of cDNA or gDNA derived from T cells, B-cell-depleted T cells, or PBMCs. Where available, HLA class I and class II types were taken from metadata supplied by the sample provider and were not determined by assay-based typing.

On this clone itself: Its target antigen remains unknown. No base-level quality is on record; no much larger clone is a single base apart.

The paper as a whole reports these results and caveats: The quantity of clinical and demographic metadata differed by source and by participant and was supplied without curation.

In the prospective study, participants were about 18 to 95 years old, resided in 20 to 30 geographic areas of the United States, and were enrolled through a virtual design. In the prospective study, cohorts were assigned on the basis of participant-reported clinical history obtained from a screening survey and a study questionnaire. For ImmuneRACE Cohort 3, a participant was defined as recovered based on two consecutive negative NP/OP PCR tests, clearance by a healthcare professional, or resolution of symptoms. Each participant in the prospective study had whole blood, serum and a nasopharyngeal or oropharyngeal swab collected by mobile phlebotomists. Prospective study participants could optionally give additional blood draws and questionnaires over a 2-month period. Before DNA extraction, blood samples from the prospective study were shipped at room temperature or frozen. TCRbeta CDR3 regions were amplified from genomic DNA by means of the immunoSEQ Assay, a bias-controlled multiplex PCR. In the authors' own workflow: Within the assay, amplification of reference gene primers was used to estimate how many nucleated cells each sample contained. To quantify the absolute abundance of each unique TCRbeta CDR3 rearrangement, sequence reads were collapsed and filtered. For each sample, productive Simpson clonality was calculated as the square root of Simpson's diversity index across productive rearrangements. TCRdb took over this immuneACCESS table, retaining in-frame rearrangements with V and J assigned. Such tables are incomplete; in checked studies, under half of the missing clones stem from an unresolved V gene, and the remainder is unexplained. V, J and clone size reflect that table, while D and trimming were determined from the DNA. The sample data list some 300,000 clones, and around 90% of these were observed just once. Around 1.7% of the sample rests with the top ten.

Reading the germline V gene gives CDR1 SGHRS and CDR2 YFSETQ. The CDR3 holds 15 amino acids from the cysteine to the phenylalanine. Only the CDR3 region is kept as DNA, spanning 45 bases read in frame from base 1. V is cut by 6 bases and J by 0 bases, and the space between the germline ends is 15 bases. The rearrangement combines TRBV5-1 with TRBJ1-1; no confident D gene assignment can be made. The specimen was PBMCs or T cells enriched from blood (not recorded which). This receptor was obtained from a woman aged 40 to 50 who had recovered from COVID-19. The CDR3 sequence is CASTPYGAVNTEAFF. In nucleotides, the sequence is TGCGCCAGCACACCCTACGGTGCGGTGAACACTGAAGCTTTCTTT. Reference TRBV5-1 and TRBJ1-1 proteins supply the regions before and after the CDR3; the full variable domain is: KAGVTQTPRYLIKTRGQQVTLSCSPISGHRSVSWYQQTPGQGLQFLFEYFSETQRNKGNFPGRFSGRQFSNSRSEMNVSTLELGDSALYLCASTPYGAVNTEAFFGQGTRLTVV.